The 27 T cell receptor beta chains below were found in one sample sequenced in a study of shared clonotypes between healthy human individuals. Naive CD8 cells lacked CD45RO and underwent positive selection for CCR7, leaving out terminally differentiated effector memory CD45RA+ cells. Profiled with immunoSEQ multiplex PCR; TCRdb holds only in-frame clones, not every one. This sample carries some 2 million clones, approximately 94% of them seen once, and the ten largest clones take 0.95% to 1.5%. The sequencing input was naive CD8+ T cells sorted from blood. The receptors come from a man between 18 and 35 years old in good health.

This clone was seen only once. This chain connects TRBV6-6 to TRBJ2-7; the D call may be TRBD1 or TRBD2 (6 bases each). CDR1 MNHNY and CDR2 SVGAGI come from the germline V gene (reference sequence). This CDR3 is 14 amino acids long. V shed 6 bases and J shed 0 bases, with 12 bases lying between them. CDR3 sequence: CASSNWGASYEQYF. The CDR3 DNA reads as TGTGCCAGCAGCAACTGGGGGGCCTCCTACGAGCAGTACTTC.

The chain's CDR3 is CSVYRTGANVLTF. The CDR3 region has the DNA TGCAGCGTTTACAGAACTGGGGCCAACGTCCTGACTTTC. The chain is built from TRBV29-1 and TRBJ2-6, with unresolved D. The CDR3 is made up of 13 amino acids. Germline V CDR1 and CDR2: SQVTM, ANQGSEA. Trimming cost V 5 bases and J 2 bases, with 7 bases left between them.

About this clone: Additional DNA sequences in this sample encode the identical CDR3. V gene TRBV2 combines with J gene TRBJ2-1; 10 bases align to TRBD2. V dropped 4 bases and J dropped 0; count of bases not matched to a gene: 0. The CDR3 runs 15 residues. Looked up from germline, CDR1 is SNHLY and CDR2 is FYNNEI. The CDR3 is CASSASGGSYNEQFF. CDR3 nucleotide sequence: TGTGCCAGCAGTGCTAGCGGGGGCTCCTACAATGAGCAGTTCTTC.

V and J are TRBV4-2 and TRBJ1-5; D is possibly TRBD1 (6 bases). The V and J ends lost 4 bases and 1 base respectively, with 11 bases between them. The CDR3 length is 15 residues. Germline CDR1 and CDR2: LGHNA and YNFKEQ. The CDR3, as DNA: TGTGCCAGCAGCCTGGACAGCGGAAGCAATCAGCCCCAGCATTTT. As protein: CASSLDSGSNQPQHF.

The chain employs TRBV7-9 and TRBJ2-1; tentative D call: TRBD1 (5 bases). CDR1 is SEHNR, CDR2 FQNEAQ, per germline (reference sequence). The CDR3 consists of 16 residues. V was clipped by 1 base and J by 0 bases, with 10 bases between them. This chain's CDR3 is CASSLGDSYSYNEQFF. In nucleotides, the CDR3 is TGTGCCAGCAGCTTAGGAGACAGCTACTCCTACAATGAGCAGTTCTTC.

The gene calls are TRBV11-2 and TRBJ2-7; D unresolved. The CDR3 is 13 amino acids. Deletions cut 3 bases from V and 7 bases from J, with 13 bases between. In germline, CDR1 is SGHAT, CDR2 FQNNGV. In DNA form, the CDR3 reads TGTGCCAGCAGCTTCACGGTGGGCTATGAGCAGTACTTC. Protein: CASSFTVGYEQYF.

V and J are TRBV5-1 and TRBJ2-1, with 8 bases matching TRBD1. CDR3 length: 16 amino acids. The germline V gene has CDR1 SGHRS and CDR2 YFSETQ. The V segment lost 0 bases and the J segment 6 bases; nucleotides outside the gene matches: 8. The chain's CDR3 is CASSLGPGQVINEQFF. CDR3 nucleotide sequence: TGCGCCAGCAGCTTGGGACCGGGACAGGTAATCAATGAGCAGTTCTTC.

This clone has a single count. Here the CDR3 reads CASQQGSNGYTF. DNA for the CDR3: TGTGCCAGTCAACAGGGAAGCAACGGCTACACCTTC. The genes are TRBV19 and TRBJ1-2, with TRBD1 as a possible D gene (6 bases). CDR3 length equals 12 residues. The germline V gene has CDR1 LNHDA and CDR2 SQIVND (reference sequence). Trimming took off 8 bases at V and 8 bases at J, with 15 bases between the two ends.

This chain links TRBV7-9 with TRBJ2-2, with D uncertain. CDR1 is SEHNR, CDR2 FQNEAQ, per germline (reference sequence). CDR3 size: 14 residues. V dropped 5 bases and J dropped 6 bases, with 13 bases sitting between them. In DNA form, the CDR3 reads TGTGCCAGCAGCAGAGACCAGGCCCCCGGGGAGCTGTTTTTT. Encoded protein: CASSRDQAPGELFF. Filled out from reference TRBV7-9 and TRBJ2-2, the complete variable domain reads DTGVSQNPRHKITKRGQNVTFRCDPISEHNRLYWYRQTLGQGPEFLTYFQNEAQLEKSRLLSDRFSAERPKGSFSTLEIQRTEQGDSAMYLCASSRDQAPGELFFGEGSRLTVL.

The V call is TRBV10-3, the J call TRBJ2-2, with D possibly being TRBD1 (6 bases). This CDR3 is built from 15 residues. The germline V and J ends were trimmed by 1 base and 4 bases, with 10 bases remaining between them. Germline lookup yields CDR1 ENHRY and CDR2 SYGVKD. DNA for the CDR3: TGTGCCATCAGTGAGTTGACAGGACGCACCGGGGAGCTGTTTTTT. It yields the protein CAISELTGRTGELFF.

The CDR3 reads CASSPNSFQETQYF. As DNA, the CDR3 is TGTGCCAGCAGCCCCAACAGCTTCCAAGAGACCCAGTACTTC. The chain recombines TRBV9 with TRBJ2-5; D unresolved. Germline CDR1 and CDR2: SGDLS and YYNGEE. This CDR3 region has 14 residues. Between the trimmed V and J ends, which lost 4 bases and 1 base, there was a span of 11 bases.

On this clone: Other DNA sequences in the sample encode the same CDR3. This chain links TRBV29-1 with TRBJ2-7, with 10 bases aligning to TRBD1. The germline CDR1 and CDR2 sequences are SQVTM and ANQGSEA. The CDR3 consists of 13 residues. V was clipped by 6 bases and J by 0 bases; unmatched bases: 2. For the CDR3, the DNA is TGCAGCGTAGGGACAGGGGACTCCTACGAGCAGTACTTC. It yields the protein CSVGTGDSYEQYF.

This clone was seen a single time. The CDR3 DNA follows: TGTGCCAGCATGAGCAGGGCCTATTACACTGAAGCTTTCTTT. Protein sequence: CASMSRAYYTEAFF. The rearrangement joins TRBV6-6 to TRBJ1-1, with D tentatively TRBD1 (5 bases). The ends were cut back, 7 bases at V and 3 bases at J, with 15 bases in the middle. The CDR3 covers 14 residues. CDR1 and CDR2 from the germline V gene are MNHNY and SVGAGI (reference sequence).

The V gene is TRBV6-1, the J gene TRBJ2-1; no firm D call. Germline loops: CDR1 MNHNS, CDR2 SASEGT. Trimming took off 8 bases at V and 8 bases at J, with 22 bases between the two ends. This CDR3 is 15 amino acids long. The CDR3 region has the DNA TGTGCCAGCCGGTTGAATTCCAGAACTCTCCATGAGCAGTTCTTC. Encoded protein: CASRLNSRTLHEQFF.

This clone was observed once. The chain has TRBV11-2 and TRBJ2-3; TRBD2 matches 9 bases. CDR1 is SGHAT and CDR2 is FQNNGV in the germline V gene. V shed 5 bases, J shed 2 bases, and the junction held 5 bases outside the gene matches. This CDR3 is 15 amino acids long. The CDR3 DNA is TGTGCCAGCAGCGTGACTAGCGGATTCACAGATACGCAGTATTTT. It codes for CASSVTSGFTDTQYF.

The rearrangement uses TRBV7-9 and TRBJ2-2; 8 bases align to TRBD2. CDR1 is SEHNR, CDR2 FQNEAQ, per germline (reference sequence). The CDR3 loop spans 15 amino acids. Unmatched junction bases numbered 7, after V lost 3 bases and J lost 7 bases. The CDR3 here is CASSFSGGYSGELFF. The CDR3 coding sequence is TGTGCCAGCAGCTTCTCGGGAGGGTACAGCGGGGAGCTGTTTTTT.

This clone was observed a single time. CDR3 amino acids: CASSWTGQGFYEQYF. The CDR3 nucleotides are TGTGCCAGTAGTTGGACGGGACAGGGCTTCTACGAGCAGTACTTC. The V gene is TRBV19, the J gene TRBJ2-7; 9 bases align to TRBD1. Germline V gene sequence: CDR1 LNHDA, CDR2 SQIVND (reference sequence). V gave up 5 bases and J gave up 3 bases; unmatched junction bases: 8. The CDR3 runs 15 residues.

The chain joins TRBV30 to TRBJ2-3; D not certain. The germline V and J ends were trimmed by 2 bases and 5 bases, with 8 bases remaining between them. Germline CDR1 is GTSNPN and CDR2 is SVGIG (reference sequence). The CDR3 consists of 12 residues. The CDR3 DNA reads TGTGCCTGGAGTATGCAAATAGATACGCAGTATTTT. Its translation is CAWSMQIDTQYF.

The chain couples TRBV5-6 to TRBJ2-1; a possible D gene is TRBD1 (6 bases). The CDR3 sequence is 17 residues long. V lost 4 bases to trimming and J lost 4 bases, with 21 bases between them. CDR1 and CDR2 (germline): SGHDT, YYEEEE. CDR3 in amino acids: CASSRLLGDNVYNEQFF. For the CDR3, the DNA is TGTGCCAGCAGCCGCCTCCTGGGGGACAACGTTTACAATGAGCAGTTCTTC.

The V call is TRBV6-5, the J call TRBJ1-3; D unclear. CDR1 and CDR2 from the germline V gene are MNHEY and SVGAGI. CDR3 size: 12 residues. Trimming removed 4 bases at V and 4 bases at J, with 5 bases between. The chain's CDR3 is CASSWKGNTIYF. CDR3 bases: TGTGCCAGCAGTTGGAAAGGAAACACCATATATTTT.

This clone was counted a single time. V and J are TRBV5-6 and TRBJ2-7; D may match TRBD1 or TRBD2 (6 bases each). In germline, CDR1 is SGHDT, CDR2 YYEEEE. The CDR3 loop spans 14 amino acids. With 7 bases removed from V and 3 bases from J, the gap between germline ends came to 17 bases. The CDR3 loop reads CASEEGGLNYEQYF. DNA for the CDR3: TGTGCCAGCGAAGAAGGGGGGCTAAACTACGAGCAGTACTTC.

The chain joins TRBV9 to TRBJ2-7, with D possibly being TRBD1 (5 bases). V lost 3 bases and J 1 base, leaving 11 bases between the germline ends. Germline CDR1 and CDR2: SGDLS and YYNGEE. The CDR3 is 14 residues long. This chain's CDR3 is CASSEDILSYEQYF. As DNA, the CDR3 is TGTGCCAGCAGCGAGGACATACTATCCTACGAGCAGTACTTC.

The chain is built from TRBV6-5 and TRBJ2-1; 7 nucleotides align to TRBD2. V trimming: 4 bases; J trimming: 7 bases; junction bases outside the gene matches: 4. Germline V lookup: CDR1 MNHEY, CDR2 SVGAGI. The CDR3 loop spans 13 amino acids. The CDR3 spells CASSLGRANEQFF. In nucleotides, the CDR3 is TGTGCCAGCAGTTTGGGGAGGGCTAATGAGCAGTTCTTC.

The chain recombines TRBV4-1 with TRBJ1-5, with 8 bases lining up with TRBD1. The CDR3 length is 17 residues. Germline CDR1 reads MGHRA; CDR2 reads YSYEKL. The V segment lost 2 bases and the J segment 3 bases; nucleotides outside the gene matches: 9. The CDR3 region is CASSQTGTGPLNQPQHF. As DNA, the CDR3 is TGCGCCAGCAGCCAAACTGGGACAGGCCCCCTCAATCAGCCCCAGCATTTT.

The genes are TRBV7-9 and TRBJ1-1; D is perhaps TRBD1 (6 bases). This CDR3 contains 16 residues. Per germline, CDR1 SEHNR and CDR2 FQNEAQ (reference sequence). Trimming cost V 4 bases and J 0 bases, with 15 bases left between them. In DNA, the CDR3 is TGTGCCAGCAGCTATGAGGGGGGCTTCATGAACACTGAAGCTTTCTTT. The encoded protein is CASSYEGGFMNTEAFF.

This chain connects TRBV6-1 to TRBJ1-2; weak D call: TRBD1 (5 bases). Trimming cost V 6 bases and J 7 bases, with 21 bases left between them. This CDR3 comprises 15 residues. Germline V gene data show CDR1 as MNHNS and CDR2 as SASEGT. This chain's CDR3 is CASRDHALAGTGYTF. The CDR3 nucleotides are TGTGCCAGCAGAGACCATGCCTTGGCAGGGACTGGCTACACCTTC.

V and J are TRBV28 and TRBJ2-7, with 7 bases fitting TRBD1. J lost 0 bases, V lost 7 bases, and 6 bases had no gene match. CDR3 length equals 14 residues. Germline lookup yields CDR1 MDHEN and CDR2 SYDVKM. The DNA of the CDR3 is TGTGCCAGCATTCCGGGACAGTCCTCCTACGAGCAGTACTTC. It codes for CASIPGQSSYEQYF.